This T cell receptor beta chain was profiled in a study of blood T cell repertoires in COVID-19. At the level of the study: There were acute and convalescent COVID-19 samples, and they came from the United States, Italy and Spain. In each case, the material was cDNA or gDNA derived from T cells, B-cell-depleted T cells, or PBMCs.

V was shortened by 0 bases and J by 6 bases, with 12 bases between the two germline ends. This CDR3 region has 14 residues. Germline CDR1 is SGDLS and CDR2 is YYNGEE. The Seattle patients, enrolled during active infection, were followed longitudinally. Original analysis: Amplification of reference gene primers was used by the study to estimate nucleated cell counts. Assay used: immunoSEQ multiplex PCR; TCRdb lists only in-frame clones, some missing. For V, J and clone size, that table is used; D and trimming come from the DNA. The data hold some 300,000 clones, with almost 90% observed a single time. The chain couples TRBV9 to TRBJ1-2; D not resolved. Source material: peripheral blood. The receptor was derived from a woman between 40 and 55 years old with COVID-19, enrolled during active disease. DNA of the CDR3: TGTGCCAGCAGCGTAGCTGGGCACCCGGATGGCTACACCTTC. Protein: CASSVAGHPDGYTF.